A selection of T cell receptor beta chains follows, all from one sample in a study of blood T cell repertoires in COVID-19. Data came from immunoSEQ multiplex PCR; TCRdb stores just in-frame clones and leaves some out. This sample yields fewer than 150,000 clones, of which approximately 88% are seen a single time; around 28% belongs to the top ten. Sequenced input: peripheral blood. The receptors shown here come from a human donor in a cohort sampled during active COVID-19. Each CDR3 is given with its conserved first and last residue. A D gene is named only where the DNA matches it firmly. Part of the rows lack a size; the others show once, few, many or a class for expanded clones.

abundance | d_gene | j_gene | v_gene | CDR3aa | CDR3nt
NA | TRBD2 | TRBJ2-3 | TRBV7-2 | CASSIGTSGALVMKYF | TGTGCCAGCAGCATAGGGACTAGCGGGGCACTTGTAATGAAGTATTTT
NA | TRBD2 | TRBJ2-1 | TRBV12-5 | CASGLVRAGGTYNEQFF | TGTGCTAGTGGTTTGGTCAGGGCGGGGGGGACATACAATGAGCAGTTCTTC
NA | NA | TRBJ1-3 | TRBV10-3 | CATQGQISGNTIYF | TGTGCCACGCAGGGGCAGATCTCTGGAAACACCATATATTTT
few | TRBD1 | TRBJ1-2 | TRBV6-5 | CASSLQGGNDGYTF | TGTGCCAGCAGTCTACAGGGGGGAAATGATGGCTACACCTTC
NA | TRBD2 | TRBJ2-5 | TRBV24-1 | CATSEGTSGGPETQYF | TGTGCCACCAGTGAGGGGACTAGCGGGGGCCCGGAGACCCAGTACTTC
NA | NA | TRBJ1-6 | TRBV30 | CAWMVAANSPLHF | TGTGCCTGGATGGTGGCGGCAAATTCACCCCTCCACTTT
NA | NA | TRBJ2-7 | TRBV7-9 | CASSLGEHAYEQYF | TGTGCCAGCAGCTTAGGGGAGCATGCCTACGAGCAGTACTTC
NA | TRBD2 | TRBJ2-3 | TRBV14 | CASSQGPTAGGPRDTQYF | TGTGCCAGCAGCCAAGGTCCCACAGCGGGGGGCCCGAGAGATACGCAGTATTTT
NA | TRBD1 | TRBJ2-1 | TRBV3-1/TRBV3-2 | CASSQGQGRNEQFF | TGTGCCAGCAGCCAGGGACAGGGGAGGAATGAGCAGTTCTTC
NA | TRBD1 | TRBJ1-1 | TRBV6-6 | CASTRQGAEAFF | TGTGCCAGCACCAGACAGGGGGCTGAAGCTTTCTTT
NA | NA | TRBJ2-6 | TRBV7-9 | CASSLTTRLSGANVLTF | TGTGCCAGCAGCTTGACAACACGGCTCTCTGGGGCCAACGTCCTGACTTTC
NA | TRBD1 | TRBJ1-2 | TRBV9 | CASSDQVEDRGLNYGYTF | TGTGCCAGCAGCGACCAGGTGGAGGACAGGGGCCTTAACTATGGCTACACCTTC